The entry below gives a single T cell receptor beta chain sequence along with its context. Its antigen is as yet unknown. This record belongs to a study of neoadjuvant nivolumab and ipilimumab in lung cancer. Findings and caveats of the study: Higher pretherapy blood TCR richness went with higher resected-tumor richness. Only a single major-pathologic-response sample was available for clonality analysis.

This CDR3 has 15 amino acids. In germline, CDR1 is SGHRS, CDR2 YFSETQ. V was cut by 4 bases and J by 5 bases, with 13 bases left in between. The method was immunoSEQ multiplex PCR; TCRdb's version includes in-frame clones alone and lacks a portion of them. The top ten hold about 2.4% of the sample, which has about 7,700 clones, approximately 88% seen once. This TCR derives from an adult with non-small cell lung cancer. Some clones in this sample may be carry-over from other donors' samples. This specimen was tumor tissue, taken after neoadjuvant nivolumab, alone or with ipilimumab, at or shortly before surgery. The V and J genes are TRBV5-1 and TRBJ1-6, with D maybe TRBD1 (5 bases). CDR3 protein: CASSPLGGDNSPLHF. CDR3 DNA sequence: TGCGCCAGCAGCCCCCTGGGGGGAGATAATTCACCCCTCCACTTT.